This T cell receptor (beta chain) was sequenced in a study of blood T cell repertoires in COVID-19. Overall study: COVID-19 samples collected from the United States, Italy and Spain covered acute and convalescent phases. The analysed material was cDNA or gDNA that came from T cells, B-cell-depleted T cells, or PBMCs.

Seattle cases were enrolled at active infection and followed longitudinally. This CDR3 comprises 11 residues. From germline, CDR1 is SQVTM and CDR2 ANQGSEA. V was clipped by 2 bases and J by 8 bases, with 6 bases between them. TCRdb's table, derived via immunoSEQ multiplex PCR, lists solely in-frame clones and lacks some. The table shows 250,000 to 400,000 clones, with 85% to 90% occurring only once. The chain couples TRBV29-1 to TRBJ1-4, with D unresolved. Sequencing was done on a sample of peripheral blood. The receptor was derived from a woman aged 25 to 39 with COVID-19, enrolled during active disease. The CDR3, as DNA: TGCAGCGTTGAAACAGCCGAAAAACTGTTTTTT. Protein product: CSVETAEKLFF.